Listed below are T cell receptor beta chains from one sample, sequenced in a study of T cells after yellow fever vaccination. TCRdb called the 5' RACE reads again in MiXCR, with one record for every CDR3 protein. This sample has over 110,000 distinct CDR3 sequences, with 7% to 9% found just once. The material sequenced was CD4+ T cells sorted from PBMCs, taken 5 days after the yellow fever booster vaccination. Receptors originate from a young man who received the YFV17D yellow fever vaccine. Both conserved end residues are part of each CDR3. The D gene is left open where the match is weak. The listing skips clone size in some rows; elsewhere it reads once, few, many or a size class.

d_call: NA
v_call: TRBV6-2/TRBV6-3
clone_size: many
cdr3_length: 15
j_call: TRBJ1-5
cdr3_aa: CASRPRHPSNQPQHF
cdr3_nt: TGTGCCAGCAGACCAAGACACCCTAGCAATCAGCCCCAGCATTTT

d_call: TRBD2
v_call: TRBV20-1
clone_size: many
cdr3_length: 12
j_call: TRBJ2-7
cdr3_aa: CSAVSGGSEQYF
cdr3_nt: TGCAGTGCAGTTTCGGGAGGCTCGGAGCAGTACTTC

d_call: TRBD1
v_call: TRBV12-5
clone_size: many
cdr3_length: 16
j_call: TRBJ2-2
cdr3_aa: CASGLRTGAPTGELFF
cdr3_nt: TGTGCTAGTGGTCTCCGGACAGGGGCGCCCACCGGGGAGCTGTTTTTT

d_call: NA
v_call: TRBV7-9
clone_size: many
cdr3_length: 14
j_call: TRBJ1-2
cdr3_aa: CASSLALGLNGYTF
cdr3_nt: TGTGCCAGCAGCTTAGCGTTGGGATTGAATGGCTACACCTTC

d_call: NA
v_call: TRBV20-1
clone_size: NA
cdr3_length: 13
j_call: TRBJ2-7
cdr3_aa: CSAPGGNSYEQYF
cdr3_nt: TGCAGTGCCCCCGGAGGGAACTCCTACGAGCAGTACTTC

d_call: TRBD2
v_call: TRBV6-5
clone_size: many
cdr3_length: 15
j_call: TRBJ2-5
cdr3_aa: CASSTLAGGKETQYF
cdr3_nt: TGTGCCAGCAGTACCCTAGCGGGAGGAAAAGAGACCCAGTACTTC

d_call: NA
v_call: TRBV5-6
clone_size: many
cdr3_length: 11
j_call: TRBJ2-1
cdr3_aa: CASSLENEQFF
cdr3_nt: TGTGCCAGCAGCTTGGAGAATGAGCAGTTCTTC

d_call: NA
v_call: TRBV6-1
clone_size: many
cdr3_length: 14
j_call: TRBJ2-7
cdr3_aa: CASSEIQGAYEQYF
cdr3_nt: TGTGCCAGCAGTGAAATACAGGGCGCCTACGAGCAGTACTTC

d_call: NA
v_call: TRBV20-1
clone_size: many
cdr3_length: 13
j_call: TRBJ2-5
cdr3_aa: CSAQERPQETQYF
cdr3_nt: TGCAGTGCTCAAGAGAGACCCCAAGAGACCCAGTACTTC

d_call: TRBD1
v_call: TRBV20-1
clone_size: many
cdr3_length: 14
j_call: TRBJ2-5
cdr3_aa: CSASGHRGWETQYF
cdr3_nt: TGCAGTGCGTCCGGGCACAGGGGGTGGGAGACCCAGTACTTC

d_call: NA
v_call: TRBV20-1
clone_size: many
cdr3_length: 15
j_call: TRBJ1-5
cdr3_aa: CSARDELGGNQPQHF
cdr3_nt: TGCAGTGCTAGAGATGAGTTAGGGGGTAATCAGCCCCAGCATTTT

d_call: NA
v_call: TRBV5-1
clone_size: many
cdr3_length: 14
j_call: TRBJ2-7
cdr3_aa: CASSPGQAFYEQYF
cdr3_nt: TGCGCCAGCAGCCCGGGACAAGCCTTCTACGAGCAGTACTTC

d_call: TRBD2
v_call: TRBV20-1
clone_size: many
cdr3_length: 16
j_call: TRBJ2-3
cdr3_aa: CSALPTRLAGVDTQYF
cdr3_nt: TGCAGTGCTCTTCCTACAAGACTAGCGGGAGTCGATACGCAGTATTTT

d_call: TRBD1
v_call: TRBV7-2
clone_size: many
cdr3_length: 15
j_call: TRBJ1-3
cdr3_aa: CASSITGDSGNTIYF
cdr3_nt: TGTGCCAGCAGCATCACAGGGGACTCTGGAAACACCATATATTTT

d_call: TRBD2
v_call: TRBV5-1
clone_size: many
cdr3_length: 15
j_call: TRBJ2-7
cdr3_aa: CASSLSTSGVYEQYF
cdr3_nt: TGCGCCAGCAGCTTGTCGACTAGCGGTGTCTACGAGCAGTACTTC

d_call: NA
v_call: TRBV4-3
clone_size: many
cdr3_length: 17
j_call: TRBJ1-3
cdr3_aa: CASSQDSSGASGNTIYF
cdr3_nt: TGCGCCAGCAGCCAAGACTCTTCTGGGGCTTCTGGAAACACCATATATTTT